The T cell receptor (beta chain) described here comes from a study of PD-1 blockade in mismatch repair-deficient tumors. Only in-frame clones appear in the TCRdb table, and some are missing; sequencing was by immunoSEQ multiplex PCR. The sample lists some 100,000 clones, approximately 83% occurring once. The TCR originated in an adult with mismatch repair-deficient cancer. The sample was peripheral blood, taken about 33 weeks after starting pembrolizumab.

The CDR3 loop is CASSLPAGGADTQYF. In DNA, the CDR3 is TGCGCCAGCAGCTTGCCAGCGGGAGGTGCAGATACGCAGTATTTT. J is TRBJ2-3 and V is TRBV5-1; 9 nucleotides align to TRBD2. Germline loops: CDR1 SGHRS, CDR2 YFSETQ. This CDR3 spans 15 amino acids. J lost 4 bases, V lost 1 base, and 4 bases had no gene match.